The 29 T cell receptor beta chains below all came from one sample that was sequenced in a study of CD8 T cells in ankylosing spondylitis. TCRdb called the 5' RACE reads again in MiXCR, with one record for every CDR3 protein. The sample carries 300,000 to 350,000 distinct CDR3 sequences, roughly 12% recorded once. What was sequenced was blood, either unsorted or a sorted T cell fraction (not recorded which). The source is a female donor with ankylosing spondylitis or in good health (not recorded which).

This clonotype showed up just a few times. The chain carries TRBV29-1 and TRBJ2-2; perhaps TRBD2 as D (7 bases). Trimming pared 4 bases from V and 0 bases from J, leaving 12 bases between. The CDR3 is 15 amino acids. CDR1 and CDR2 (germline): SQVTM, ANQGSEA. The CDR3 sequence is CSVGWGGANTGELFF. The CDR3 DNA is TGCAGCGTTGGATGGGGGGGCGCGAACACCGGGGAGCTGTTTTTT.

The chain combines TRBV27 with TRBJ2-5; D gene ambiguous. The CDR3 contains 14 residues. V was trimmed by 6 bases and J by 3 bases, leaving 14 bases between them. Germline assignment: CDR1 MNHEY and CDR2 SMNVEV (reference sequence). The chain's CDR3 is CASSPTGVEETQYF. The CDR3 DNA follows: TGTGCCAGCAGCCCTACCGGAGTCGAAGAGACCCAGTACTTC.

DNA of the CDR3: TGTGCCAGCATCTTGTTTTTTGGGGACAGGGATGAAAAACTGTTTTTT. Protein product: CASILFFGDRDEKLFF. V usage is TRBV7-8 and J usage is TRBJ1-4, with 9 bases lining up with TRBD1. The ends lost 7 bases at V and 6 bases at J; junction bases unmatched: 12. CDR1 and CDR2 (germline): SGHVS, FQNEAQ. This CDR3 has 16 amino acids.

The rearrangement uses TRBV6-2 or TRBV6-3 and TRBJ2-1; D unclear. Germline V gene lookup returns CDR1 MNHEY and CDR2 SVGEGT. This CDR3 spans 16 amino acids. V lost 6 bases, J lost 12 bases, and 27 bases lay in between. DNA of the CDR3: TGTGCCAGCAGACCTTTTCGGTCCTCTTTATCTAGGGTGCAGTTCTTC. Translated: CASRPFRSSLSRVQFF.

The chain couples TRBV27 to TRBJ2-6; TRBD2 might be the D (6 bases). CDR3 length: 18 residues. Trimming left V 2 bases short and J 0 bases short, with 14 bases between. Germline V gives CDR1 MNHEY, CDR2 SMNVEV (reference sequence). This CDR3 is CASSLTGTGVSGANVLTF. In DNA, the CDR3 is TGTGCCAGCAGTTTAACCGGGACGGGGGTCTCTGGGGCCAACGTCCTGACTTTC. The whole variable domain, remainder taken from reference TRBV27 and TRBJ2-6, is EAQVTQNPRYLITVTGKKLTVTCSQNMNHEYMSWYRQDPGLGLRQIYYSMNVEVTDKGDVPEGYKVSRKEKRNFPLILESPSPNQTSLYFCASSLTGTGVSGANVLTFGAGSRLTVL.

Written as DNA, the CDR3 is TGTGCCAGCAGTTTACAGGGGTTTGAAGCTTTCTTT. Translation gives CASSLQGFEAFF. The J gene is TRBJ1-1, the V gene TRBV12-3 or TRBV12-4; D is possibly TRBD1 (6 bases). The V end lost 2 bases, the J end lost 7 bases, and 8 bases lay between the germline ends. The CDR3 has 12 residues.

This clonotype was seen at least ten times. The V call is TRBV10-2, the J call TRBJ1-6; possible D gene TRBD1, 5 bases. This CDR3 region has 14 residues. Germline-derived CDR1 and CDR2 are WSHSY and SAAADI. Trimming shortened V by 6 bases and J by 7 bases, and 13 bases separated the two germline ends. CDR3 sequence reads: CASRGLNRNSPLHF. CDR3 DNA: TGCGCCAGCAGGGGACTGAATCGGAATTCACCCCTCCACTTT.

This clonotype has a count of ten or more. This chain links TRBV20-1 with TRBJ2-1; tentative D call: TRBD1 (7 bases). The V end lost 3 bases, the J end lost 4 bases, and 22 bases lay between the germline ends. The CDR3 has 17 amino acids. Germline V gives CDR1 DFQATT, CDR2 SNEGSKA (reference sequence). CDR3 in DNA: TGCAGTGCTAGTGGGGGGATAGCCAGGGGGAATTACAATGAGCAGTTCTTC. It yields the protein CSASGGIARGNYNEQFF.

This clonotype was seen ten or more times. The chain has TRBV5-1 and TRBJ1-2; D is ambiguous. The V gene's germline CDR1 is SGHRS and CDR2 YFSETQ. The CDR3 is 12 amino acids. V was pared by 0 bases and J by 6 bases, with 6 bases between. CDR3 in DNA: TGCGCCAGCAGCTTGGCCGGGAATGGCTACACCTTC. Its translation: CASSLAGNGYTF.

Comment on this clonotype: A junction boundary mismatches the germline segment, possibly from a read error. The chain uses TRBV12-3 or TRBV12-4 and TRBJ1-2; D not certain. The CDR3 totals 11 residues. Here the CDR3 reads CASSLGTGHNF. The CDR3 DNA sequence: TGTGCCAGCAGTTTAGGGACCGGGCATAACTTC.

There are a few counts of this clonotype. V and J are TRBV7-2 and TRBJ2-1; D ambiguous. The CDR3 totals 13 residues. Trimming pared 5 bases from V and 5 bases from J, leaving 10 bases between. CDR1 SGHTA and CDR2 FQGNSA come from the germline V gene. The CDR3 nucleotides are TGTGCCAGCAGCCTTACAAGAGACAATGAGCAGTTCTTC. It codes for CASSLTRDNEQFF.

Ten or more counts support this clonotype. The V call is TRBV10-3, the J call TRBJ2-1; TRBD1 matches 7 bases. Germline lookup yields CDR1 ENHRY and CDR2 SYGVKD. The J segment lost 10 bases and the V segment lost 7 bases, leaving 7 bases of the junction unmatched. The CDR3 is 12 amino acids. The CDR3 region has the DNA TGTGCCATCAAGGGGGCCTCTAACGAGCAGTTCTTC. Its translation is CAIKGASNEQFF.

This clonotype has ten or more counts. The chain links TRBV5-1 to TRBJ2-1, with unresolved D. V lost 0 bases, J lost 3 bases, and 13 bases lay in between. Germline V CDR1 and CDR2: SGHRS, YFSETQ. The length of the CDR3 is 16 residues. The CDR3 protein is CASSLGRLGDYNEQFF. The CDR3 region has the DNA TGCGCCAGCAGCTTGGGAAGATTAGGTGACTACAATGAGCAGTTCTTC.

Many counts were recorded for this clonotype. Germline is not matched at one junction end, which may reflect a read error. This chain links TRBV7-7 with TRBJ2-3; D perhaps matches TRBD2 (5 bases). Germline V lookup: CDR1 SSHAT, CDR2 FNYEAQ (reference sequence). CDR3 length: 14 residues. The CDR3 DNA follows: TGTGCTAGCAGCTTATCGGGATACACAGATACGCAGTATTTT. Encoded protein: CASSLSGYTDTQYF. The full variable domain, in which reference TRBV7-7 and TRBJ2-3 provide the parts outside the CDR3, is GAGVSQSPRYKVTKRGQDVTLRCDPISSHATLYWYQQALGQGPEFLTYFNYEAQPDKSGLPSDRFSAERPEGSISTLTIQRTEQRDSAMYRCASSLSGYTDTQYFGPGTRLTVL.

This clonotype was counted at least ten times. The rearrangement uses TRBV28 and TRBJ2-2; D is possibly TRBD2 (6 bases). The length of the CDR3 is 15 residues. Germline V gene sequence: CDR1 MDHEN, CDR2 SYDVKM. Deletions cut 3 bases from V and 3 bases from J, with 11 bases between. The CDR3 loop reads CASSFSRGYTGELFF. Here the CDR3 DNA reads TGTGCCAGCAGTTTCTCTCGGGGGTACACCGGGGAGCTGTTTTTT.

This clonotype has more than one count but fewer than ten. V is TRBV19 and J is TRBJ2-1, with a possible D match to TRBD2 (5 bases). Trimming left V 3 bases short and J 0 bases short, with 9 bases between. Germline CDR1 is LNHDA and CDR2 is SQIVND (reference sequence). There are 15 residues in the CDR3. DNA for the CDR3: TGTGCCAGTAGTATTGAGACTAACTCCTACAATGAGCAGTTCTTC. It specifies CASSIETNSYNEQFF.

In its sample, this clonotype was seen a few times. The CDR3 reads CASSLAGAHEQYF. CDR3 nucleotide sequence: TGTGCCAGCAGCTTAGCAGGGGCCCACGAGCAGTACTTC. The rearrangement joins TRBV7-9 to TRBJ2-7; perhaps TRBD1 as D (5 bases). The V and J ends lost 0 bases and 5 bases respectively, with 8 bases between them. The germline CDR1 and CDR2 sequences are SEHNR and FQNEAQ (reference sequence). The CDR3 consists of 13 residues.

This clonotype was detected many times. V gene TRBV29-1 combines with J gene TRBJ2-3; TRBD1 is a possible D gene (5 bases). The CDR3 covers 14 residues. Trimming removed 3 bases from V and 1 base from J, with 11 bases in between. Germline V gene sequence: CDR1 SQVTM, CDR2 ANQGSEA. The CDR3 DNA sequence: TGCAGCGTTGATGGGGCTGGAGGCACAGATACGCAGTATTTT. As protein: CSVDGAGGTDTQYF.

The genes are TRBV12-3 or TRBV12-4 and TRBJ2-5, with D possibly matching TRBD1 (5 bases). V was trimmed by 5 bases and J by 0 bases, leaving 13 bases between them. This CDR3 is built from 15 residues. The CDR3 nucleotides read TGTGCCAGCAGTAGTCCGCGCAGGGACCAAGAGACCCAGTACTTC. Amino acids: CASSSPRRDQETQYF.

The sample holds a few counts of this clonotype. CDR3 coding DNA: TGCGCCAGCAGCCCTACTGGGTCCTGGACCTACGAGCAGTACTTC. Translation gives CASSPTGSWTYEQYF. This chain joins TRBV4-1 and TRBJ2-7; D gene unclear. The CDR3 runs 15 residues. Per the germline V gene, CDR1 is MGHRA and CDR2 is YSYEKL. The V end lost 4 bases, the J end lost 2 bases, and 15 bases lay between the germline ends.

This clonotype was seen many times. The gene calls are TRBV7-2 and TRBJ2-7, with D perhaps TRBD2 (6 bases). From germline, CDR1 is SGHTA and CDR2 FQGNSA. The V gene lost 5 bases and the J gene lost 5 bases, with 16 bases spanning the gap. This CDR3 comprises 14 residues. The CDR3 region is CASSAGGTSNEQYF. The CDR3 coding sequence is TGTGCCAGCAGCGCAGGTGGGACTTCTAACGAGCAGTACTTC.

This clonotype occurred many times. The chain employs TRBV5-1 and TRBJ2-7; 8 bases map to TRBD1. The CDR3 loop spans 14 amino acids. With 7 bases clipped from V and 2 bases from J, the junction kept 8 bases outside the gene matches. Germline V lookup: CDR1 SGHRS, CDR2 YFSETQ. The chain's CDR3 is CASDTGQGAYEQYF. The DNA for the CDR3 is TGCGCCAGCGATACCGGACAGGGCGCCTACGAGCAGTACTTC.

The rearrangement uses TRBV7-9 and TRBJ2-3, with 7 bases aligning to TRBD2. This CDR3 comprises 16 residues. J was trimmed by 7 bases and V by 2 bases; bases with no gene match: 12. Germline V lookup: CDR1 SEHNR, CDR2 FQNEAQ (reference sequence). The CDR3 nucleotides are TGTGCCAGCAGCTTAATCTCAGGGAGGGGAGGGAATACGCAGTATTTT. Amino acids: CASSLISGRGGNTQYF.

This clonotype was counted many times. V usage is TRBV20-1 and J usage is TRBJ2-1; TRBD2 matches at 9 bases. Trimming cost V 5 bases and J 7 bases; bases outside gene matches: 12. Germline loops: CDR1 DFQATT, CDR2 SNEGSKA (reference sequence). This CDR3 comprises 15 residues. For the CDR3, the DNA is TGCAGTGCTCCACGCGTAGCGGGGGCGGGGAATGAGCAGTTCTTC. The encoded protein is CSAPRVAGAGNEQFF.

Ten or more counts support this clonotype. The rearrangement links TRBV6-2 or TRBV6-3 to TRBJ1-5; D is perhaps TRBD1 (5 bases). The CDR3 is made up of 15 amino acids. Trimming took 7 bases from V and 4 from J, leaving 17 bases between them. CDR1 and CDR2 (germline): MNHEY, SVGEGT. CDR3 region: CASKAVEGRNQPQHF. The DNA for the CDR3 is TGTGCCAGCAAGGCGGTTGAGGGGCGTAATCAGCCCCAGCATTTT.

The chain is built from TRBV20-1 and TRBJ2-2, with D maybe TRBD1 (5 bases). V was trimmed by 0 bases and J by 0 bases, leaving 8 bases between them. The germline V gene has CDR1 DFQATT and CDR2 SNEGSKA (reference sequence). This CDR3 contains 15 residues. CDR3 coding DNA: TGCAGTGCTAGAGAGGGGCAGGCGAACACCGGGGAGCTGTTTTTT. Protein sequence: CSAREGQANTGELFF.

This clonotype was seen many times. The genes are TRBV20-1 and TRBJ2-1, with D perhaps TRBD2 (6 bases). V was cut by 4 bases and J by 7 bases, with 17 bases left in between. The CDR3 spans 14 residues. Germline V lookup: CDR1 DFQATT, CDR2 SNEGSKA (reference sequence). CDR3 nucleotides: TGCAGTGCTATCGGTGTGCTAGCGCTAAATGAGCAGTTCTTC. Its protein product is CSAIGVLALNEQFF.

CDR3 residues: CASSPLPGTSGLDNEQFF. Written as DNA, the CDR3 is TGTGCCAGCAGTCCCCTCCCCGGGACTAGCGGACTTGACAATGAGCAGTTCTTC. The genes are TRBV28 and TRBJ2-1; the match to TRBD2 covers 11 bases. Trimming at V came to 5 bases and at J to 5 bases, leaving 14 bases not matched to a gene. The germline V gene has CDR1 MDHEN and CDR2 SYDVKM. The CDR3 extends over 18 amino acids.

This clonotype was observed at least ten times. CDR3 nucleotide sequence: TGTGCCAGCAGCGGACAGGGAGGCTCTGGGGCCAACGTCCTGACTTTC. It codes for CASSGQGGSGANVLTF. The gene calls are TRBV7-9 and TRBJ2-6, with 8 bases aligning to TRBD1. The CDR3 is 16 amino acids. CDR1 and CDR2 from the germline V gene are SEHNR and FQNEAQ (reference sequence). Trimming cost V 5 bases and J 0 bases; bases outside gene matches: 3. Supplemented by reference TRBV7-9 and TRBJ2-6, the full variable domain reads DTGVSQNPRHKITKRGQNVTFRCDPISEHNRLYWYRQTLGQGPEFLTYFQNEAQLEKSRLLSDRFSAERPKGSFSTLEIQRTEQGDSAMYLCASSGQGGSGANVLTFGAGSRLTVL.